Shown below are 17 T cell receptor beta chains from a single sample sequenced in a study of OX40 agonist ivuxolimab in advanced cancers. Assay: immunoSEQ multiplex PCR; the TCRdb copy retains only in-frame clones and omits some. Of approximately 92,000 clones listed, 94% are singletons. The input for sequencing was CD4+ or CD8+ T cells sorted from blood, taken in a trial of the OX40 agonist ivuxolimab. These receptors were obtained from an adult with an advanced solid tumor such as melanoma, head and neck, liver or kidney cancer.

The V and J genes are TRBV7-2 and TRBJ2-3; 8 nucleotides line up with TRBD1. This CDR3 spans 15 amino acids. CDR1 SGHTA and CDR2 FQGNSA come from the germline V gene. V trimming: 5 bases; J trimming: 6 bases; junction bases outside the gene matches: 10. The DNA of the CDR3 is TGTGCCAGCAGCCCGACGACAGGGGCCGCGGATACGCAGTATTTT. This gives the protein CASSPTTGAADTQYF.

The rearrangement links TRBV7-2 to TRBJ1-5; D gene uncertain. This CDR3 is 15 amino acids long. Trimming removed 0 bases at V and 7 bases at J, with 13 bases between. Per germline, CDR1 SGHTA and CDR2 FQGNSA. CDR3: CASSLASGVRQPQHF. CDR3 bases: TGTGCCAGCAGCTTAGCGAGCGGGGTACGACAGCCCCAGCATTTT.

The rearrangement links TRBV18 to TRBJ1-1, with no clear D. V dropped 2 bases and J dropped 4 bases, with 14 bases sitting between them. This CDR3 has 15 amino acids. CDR1 is KGHSH and CDR2 is LQKENI in the germline V gene. In nucleotides, the CDR3 is TGTGCCAGCTCACCAAGGACGGGAGTCGGCACTGAAGCTTTCTTT. Amino acids: CASSPRTGVGTEAFF.

J is TRBJ2-7 and V is TRBV5-1, with a possible D match to TRBD1 (6 bases). The CDR3 is 15 amino acids. Germline loops: CDR1 SGHRS, CDR2 YFSETQ. Trimming removed 4 bases from V and 3 bases from J, with 17 bases in between. The CDR3: CASSPDGTMGYEQYF. DNA of the CDR3: TGCGCCAGCAGCCCCGACGGGACAATGGGCTACGAGCAGTACTTC.

V usage is TRBV28 and J usage is TRBJ2-7; D might be TRBD1 (6 bases). V lost 6 bases to trimming and J lost 1 base, with 16 bases between them. Germline assignment: CDR1 MDHEN and CDR2 SYDVKM. CDR3 size: 15 residues. CDR3 coding DNA: TGTGCCAGCAGCCAGCCCACAGGGATATCCTACGAGCAGTACTTC. As protein: CASSQPTGISYEQYF.

The rearrangement uses TRBV4-3 and TRBJ1-2; possible D gene TRBD1, 5 bases. CDR3 length: 16 residues. Germline V CDR1 and CDR2: LGHNA, YSLEER. Trimming shortened V by 0 bases and J by 8 bases, and 19 bases separated the two germline ends. The CDR3 loop is CASSQETRTGVFGYTF. In DNA form, the CDR3 reads TGCGCCAGCAGCCAAGAGACTAGGACGGGGGTTTTCGGCTACACCTTC.

The chain combines TRBV19 with TRBJ2-2; 10 bases match TRBD2. V was clipped by 7 bases and J by 4 bases; unmatched bases: 3. CDR3 length: 14 residues. Germline V lookup: CDR1 LNHDA, CDR2 SQIVND (reference sequence). The CDR3 nucleotides read TGTGCCAGTATTAGCGGGAGGTCCACCGGGGAGCTGTTTTTT. Translated, it gives CASISGRSTGELFF. The whole variable domain, remainder taken from reference TRBV19 and TRBJ2-2, is DGGITQSPKYLFRKEGQNVTLSCEQNLNHDAMYWYRQDPGQGLRLIYYSQIVNDFQKGDIAEGYSVSREKKESFPLTVTSAQKNPTAFYLCASISGRSTGELFFGEGSRLTVL.

This chain uses TRBV18 with TRBJ1-1; TRBD1 might be the D (6 bases). This CDR3 is 16 amino acids long. Trimming stripped 2 bases from V and 3 bases from J, with 16 bases between. CDR1 and CDR2 from the germline V gene are KGHSH and LQKENI. The CDR3 region has the DNA TGTGCCAGCTCACCAGGATTCGAGGGGGGGGACACTGAAGCTTTCTTT. The encoded protein is CASSPGFEGGDTEAFF.

The chain joins TRBV27 to TRBJ1-2; TRBD1 matches at 7 bases. Germline loops: CDR1 MNHEY, CDR2 SMNVEV (reference sequence). Trimming cost V 6 bases and J 4 bases; bases outside gene matches: 8. The CDR3 loop spans 14 amino acids. The CDR3 nucleotides are TGTGCCAGCAGATCCCTGGGGACAGCCTATGGCTACACCTTC. Protein product: CASRSLGTAYGYTF.

In its sample, this clone was seen a few times. This rearrangement joins TRBV18 to TRBJ1-6, with D possibly being TRBD1 (5 bases). Germline V gene data show CDR1 as KGHSH and CDR2 as LQKENI. The germline V and J ends were trimmed by 2 bases and 7 bases, with 15 bases remaining between them. This CDR3 contains 16 residues. CDR3 loop: CASSPIRDGGNSPLHF. As DNA, the CDR3 is TGTGCCAGCTCACCAATCAGGGACGGAGGGAATTCACCCCTCCACTTT. Full variable domain (remainder filled in from reference TRBV18 and TRBJ1-6): NAGVMQNPRHLVRRRGQEARLRCSPMKGHSHVYWYRQLPEEGLKFMVYLQKENIIDESGMPKERFSAEFPKEGPSILRIQQVVRGDSAAYFCASSPIRDGGNSPLHFGNGTRLTVT.

This chain uses TRBV9 with TRBJ1-1, with D maybe TRBD1 (5 bases). Germline V gene lookup returns CDR1 SGDLS and CDR2 YYNGEE. V was cut by 0 bases and J by 4 bases, with 16 bases left in between. This CDR3 spans 16 amino acids. CDR3 DNA sequence: TGTGCCAGCAGCGTAGACGGGGACCTGATACTCACTGAAGCTTTCTTT. Protein sequence: CASSVDGDLILTEAFF.

The chain recombines TRBV4-3 with TRBJ2-3; perhaps TRBD2 as D (6 bases). There are 19 residues in the CDR3. Deletions cut 0 bases from V and 1 base from J, with 20 bases between. Germline values: CDR1 LGHNA, CDR2 YSLEER. DNA of the CDR3: TGCGCCAGCAGCCAAGAGGGCTTTGCAGGGAGGAGACGCACAGATACGCAGTATTTT. Translated, it gives CASSQEGFAGRRRTDTQYF.

The rearrangement uses TRBV11-3 and TRBJ2-2, with D possibly matching TRBD2 (5 bases). The CDR3 sequence is 14 residues long. The germline V and J ends were trimmed by 1 base and 6 bases, with 9 bases remaining between them. The germline gives CDR1 SGHNT, CDR2 YENEEA. CDR3 region: CASSLGRDAGELFF. CDR3 DNA sequence: TGTGCCAGCAGCTTAGGCCGGGATGCCGGGGAGCTGTTTTTT.

In this sample, this clone turned up a few times. The chain employs TRBV7-9 and TRBJ1-2, with D possibly TRBD1 on 5 matching bases. The germline V and J ends were trimmed by 5 bases and 7 bases, with 11 bases remaining between them. This CDR3 has 12 residues. Germline V gene sequence: CDR1 SEHNR, CDR2 FQNEAQ (reference sequence). The CDR3 DNA sequence: TGTGCCAGCAGCGCGCGGGGCGGTGGCTACACCTTC. Its translation is CASSARGGGYTF.

V is TRBV27 and J is TRBJ2-5; D remains unclear. The CDR3 contains 13 residues. Germline V gene lookup returns CDR1 MNHEY and CDR2 SMNVEV (reference sequence). V was trimmed by 3 bases and J by 5 bases, leaving 10 bases between them. For the CDR3, the DNA is TGTGCCAGCAGTTTTTGGGGATCGGAGACCCAGTACTTC. This encodes CASSFWGSETQYF.

The genes are TRBV19 and TRBJ1-2; D call uncertain. The germline V gene encodes CDR1 LNHDA and CDR2 SQIVND (reference sequence). Trimming pared 1 base from V and 3 bases from J, leaving 12 bases between. The CDR3 runs 15 residues. The CDR3, as DNA: TGTGCCAGTAGTATAGTTCGGGGTGCTGACTATGGCTACACCTTC. Protein: CASSIVRGADYGYTF.

The chain joins TRBV7-2 to TRBJ2-7; 7 bases are shared with TRBD2. Trimming removed 1 base from V and 0 bases from J; junction bases left unmatched: 3. Germline V gene lookup returns CDR1 SGHTA and CDR2 FQGNSA. The CDR3 spans 15 residues. The DNA of the CDR3 is TGTGCCAGCAGCTTAGATGGGGGGGGCTCCTACGAGCAGTACTTC. This sequence encodes CASSLDGGGSYEQYF.